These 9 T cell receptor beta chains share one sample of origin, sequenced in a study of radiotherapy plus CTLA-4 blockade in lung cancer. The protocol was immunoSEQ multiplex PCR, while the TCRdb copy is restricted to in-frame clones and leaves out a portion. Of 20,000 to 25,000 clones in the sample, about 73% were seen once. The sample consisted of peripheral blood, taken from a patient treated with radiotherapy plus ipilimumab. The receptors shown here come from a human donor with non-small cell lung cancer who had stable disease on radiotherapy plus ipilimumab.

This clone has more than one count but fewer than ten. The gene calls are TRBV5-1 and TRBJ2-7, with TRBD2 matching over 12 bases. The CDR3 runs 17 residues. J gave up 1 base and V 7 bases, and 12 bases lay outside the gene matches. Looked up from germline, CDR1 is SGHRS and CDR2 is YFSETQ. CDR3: CASQRGTSGPTSYEQYF. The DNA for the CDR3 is TGCGCCAGCCAGAGAGGGACTAGCGGGCCCACTTCCTACGAGCAGTACTTC.

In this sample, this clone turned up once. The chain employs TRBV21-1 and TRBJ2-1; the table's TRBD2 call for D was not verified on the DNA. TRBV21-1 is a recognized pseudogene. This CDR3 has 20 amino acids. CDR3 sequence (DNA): TGTGCCAGCAGCAAGGGACAGGGAGGGCGCGGGAGGGCCCCGGTCAATGAGCAGTTCTTC. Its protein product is CASSKGQGGRGRAPVNEQFF.

CDR3 nucleotides: TGTGCCAGTAGTACCAAGAGAGGACAGGGGGCCGATCAGCCCCAGCATTTT. Its translation: CASSTKRGQGADQPQHF. V and J are TRBV19 and TRBJ1-5; 11 bases match TRBD1. The CDR3 consists of 17 residues. CDR1 and CDR2 from the germline V gene are LNHDA and SQIVND (reference sequence). V shed 4 bases, J shed 5 bases, and the junction held 10 bases outside the gene matches. Combining the CDR3 with reference TRBV19 and TRBJ1-5 gives the whole variable domain DGGITQSPKYLFRKEGQNVTLSCEQNLNHDAMYWYRQDPGQGLRLIYYSQIVNDFQKGDIAEGYSVSREKKESFPLTVTSAQKNPTAFYLCASSTKRGQGADQPQHFGDGTRLSIL.

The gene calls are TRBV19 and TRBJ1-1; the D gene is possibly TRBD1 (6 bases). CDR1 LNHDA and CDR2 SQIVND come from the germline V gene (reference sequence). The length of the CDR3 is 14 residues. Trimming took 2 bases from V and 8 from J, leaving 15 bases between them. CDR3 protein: CASSITRGATEAFF. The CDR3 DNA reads TGTGCCAGTAGTATAACTCGGGGGGCGACGGAAGCTTTCTTT. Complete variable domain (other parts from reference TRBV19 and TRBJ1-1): DGGITQSPKYLFRKEGQNVTLSCEQNLNHDAMYWYRQDPGQGLRLIYYSQIVNDFQKGDIAEGYSVSREKKESFPLTVTSAQKNPTAFYLCASSITRGATEAFFGQGTRLTVV.

This CDR3 is CASSIGTGGYGYTF. CDR3 sequence (DNA): TGTGCCAGTAGTATCGGGACAGGGGGCTATGGCTACACCTTC. The genes are TRBV19 and TRBJ1-2; 11 bases fit TRBD1. There are 14 residues in the CDR3. V shed 3 bases and J 4 bases; nucleotides not matched to a gene: 1. Looked up from germline, CDR1 is LNHDA and CDR2 is SQIVND (reference sequence).

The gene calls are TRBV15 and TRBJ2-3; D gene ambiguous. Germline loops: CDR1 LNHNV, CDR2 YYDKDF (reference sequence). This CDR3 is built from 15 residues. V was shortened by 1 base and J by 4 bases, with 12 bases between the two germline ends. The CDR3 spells CATSRVRIVADTQYF. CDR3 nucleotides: TGTGCCACCAGCAGAGTAAGGATTGTCGCAGATACGCAGTATTTT.

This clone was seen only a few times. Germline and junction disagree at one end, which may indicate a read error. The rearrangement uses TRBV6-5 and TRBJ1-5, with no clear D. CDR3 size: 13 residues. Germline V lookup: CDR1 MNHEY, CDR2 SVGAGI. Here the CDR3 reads CASSDSGNQPQHF. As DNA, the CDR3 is TGTGCCAGCAGTGACTCGGGTAATCAGCCCCAGCATTTT.

The CDR3 DNA reads as TGTGCCAGTAGCACAGGGGATAGGGCTGAAGCTTTCTTT. Its translation is CASSTGDRAEAFF. The genes are TRBV19 and TRBJ1-1; TRBD1 matches at 7 bases. Germline CDR1 LNHDA, CDR2 SQIVND (reference sequence). The ends lost 6 bases at V and 6 bases at J; junction bases unmatched: 7. The CDR3 contains 13 residues.

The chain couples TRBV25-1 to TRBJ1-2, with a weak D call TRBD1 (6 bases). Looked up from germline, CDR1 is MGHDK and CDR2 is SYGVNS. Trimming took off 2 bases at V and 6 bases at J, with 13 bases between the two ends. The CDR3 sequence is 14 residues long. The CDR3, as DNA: TGTGCCAGCAGTGAACGGGGGCAGGGAAATGGCTACACCTTC. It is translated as CASSERGQGNGYTF.